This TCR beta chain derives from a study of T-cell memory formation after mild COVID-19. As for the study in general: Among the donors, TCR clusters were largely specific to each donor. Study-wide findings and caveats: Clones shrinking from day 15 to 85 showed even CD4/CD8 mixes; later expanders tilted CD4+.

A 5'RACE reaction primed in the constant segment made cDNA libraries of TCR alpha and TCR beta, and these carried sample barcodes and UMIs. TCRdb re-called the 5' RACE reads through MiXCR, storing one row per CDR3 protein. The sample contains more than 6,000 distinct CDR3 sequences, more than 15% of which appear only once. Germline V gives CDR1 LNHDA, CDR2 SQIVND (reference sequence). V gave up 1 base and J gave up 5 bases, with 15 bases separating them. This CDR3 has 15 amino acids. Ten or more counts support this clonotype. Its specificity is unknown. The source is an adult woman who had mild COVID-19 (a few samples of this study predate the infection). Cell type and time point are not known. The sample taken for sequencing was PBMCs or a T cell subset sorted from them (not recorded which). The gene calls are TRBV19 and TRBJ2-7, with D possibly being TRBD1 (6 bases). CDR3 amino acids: CASSIGRAGTNEQYF. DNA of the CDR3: TGTGCCAGTAGTATAGGGCGTGCAGGGACAAACGAGCAGTACTTC.